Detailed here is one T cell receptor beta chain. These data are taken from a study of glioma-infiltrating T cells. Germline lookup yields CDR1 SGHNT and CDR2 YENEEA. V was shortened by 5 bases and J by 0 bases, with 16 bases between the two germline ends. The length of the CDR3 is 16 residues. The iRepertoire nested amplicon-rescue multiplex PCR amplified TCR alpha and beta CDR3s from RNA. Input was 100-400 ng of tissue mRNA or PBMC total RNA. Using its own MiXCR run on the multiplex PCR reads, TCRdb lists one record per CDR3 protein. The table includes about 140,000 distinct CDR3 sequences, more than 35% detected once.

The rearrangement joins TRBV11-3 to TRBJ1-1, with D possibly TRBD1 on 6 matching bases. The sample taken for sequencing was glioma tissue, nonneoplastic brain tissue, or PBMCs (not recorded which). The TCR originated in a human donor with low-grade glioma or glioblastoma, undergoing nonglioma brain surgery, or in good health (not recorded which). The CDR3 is CASSPNNRDMNTEAFF. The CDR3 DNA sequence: TGTGCCAGCAGCCCCAACAACCGGGACATGAACACTGAAGCTTTCTTT.